This TCR beta chain was sequenced for a study of shared clonotypes between healthy human individuals. Data came from immunoSEQ multiplex PCR; TCRdb stores just in-frame clones and leaves some out. The sample carries approximately 700,000 clones, around 73% recorded once. The study's findings and limits: The study found lower generation probabilities in non-shared clonotypes than in those shared by all four donors. Sorted-subset sequencing was shown by rarefaction to be incomplete despite large depth.

Points on this clone: What it recognizes is unknown. Other DNA sequences in this sample translate to the same CDR3.

The clonotype was recovered from a woman in her twenties or thirties in good health. Sequencing used memory CD4+ T cells sorted from blood. As to subset: CD45RA-negative fraction.

The CDR3 sequence: CASSLASGGYNEQFF. CDR3 coding DNA: TGCGCCAGCAGCTTGGCCAGCGGGGGCTACAATGAGCAGTTCTTC. This rearrangement joins TRBV5-1 to TRBJ2-1; 8 bases agree with TRBD2. The length of the CDR3 is 15 residues. CDR1 is SGHRS and CDR2 is YFSETQ in the germline V gene. Unmatched junction bases numbered 2, after V lost 0 bases and J lost 3 bases.